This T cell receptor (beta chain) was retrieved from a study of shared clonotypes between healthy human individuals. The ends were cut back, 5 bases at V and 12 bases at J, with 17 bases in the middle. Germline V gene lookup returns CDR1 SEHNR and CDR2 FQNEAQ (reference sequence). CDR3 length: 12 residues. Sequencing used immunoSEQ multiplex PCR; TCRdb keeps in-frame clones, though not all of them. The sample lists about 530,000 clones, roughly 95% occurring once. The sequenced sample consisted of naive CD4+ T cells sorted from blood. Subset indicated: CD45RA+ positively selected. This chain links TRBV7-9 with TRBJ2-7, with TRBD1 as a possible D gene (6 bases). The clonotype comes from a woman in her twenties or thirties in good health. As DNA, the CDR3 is TGTGCCAGCAGCCTAGACAGGACCCCGGGGTACTTC. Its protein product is CASSLDRTPGYF.